Listed here are 4 T cell receptor beta chains from one sample, sequenced in a study of identical twins. One entry per CDR3 protein, called by TCRdb with MiXCR from the 5' RACE reads. The sample shows under 250,000 distinct CDR3 sequences, 10% to 15% of them seen only once. These data were also reused for a study on yellow fever vaccine responses in identical twins.

Sequencing was performed on memory (CD45RO+) T cells sorted from blood. These receptors all stem from a woman aged 18-29 years in good health.

The rearrangement joins TRBV7-8 to TRBJ1-5, with TRBD1 identical over 7 bases. This CDR3 has 16 amino acids. Germline-derived CDR1 and CDR2 are SGHVS and FQNEAQ. With V trimmed by 5 bases and J by 4 bases, 11 bases remained unmatched. Here the CDR3 reads CASSPQQGVSNQPQHF. CDR3 sequence (DNA): TGTGCCAGCAGCCCTCAGCAGGGGGTATCAAATCAGCCCCAGCATTTT.

The chain recombines TRBV20-1 with TRBJ2-7, with 13 bases that match TRBD2. V lost 1 base, J lost 4 bases, and 4 bases stayed unmatched. This CDR3 is built from 15 residues. Germline CDR1 and CDR2: DFQATT and SNEGSKA (reference sequence). Here the CDR3 DNA reads TGCAGTGCTAGAGCACTAGCGGGAGGGTTATACGAGCAGTACTTC. This gives the protein CSARALAGGLYEQYF.

This clonotype turned up a few times. The chain joins TRBV9 to TRBJ2-5; TRBD2 matches 8 bases. The J segment lost 6 bases and the V segment lost 0 bases, leaving 7 bases of the junction unmatched. This CDR3 region has 15 residues. CDR1 and CDR2 (germline): SGDLS, YYNGEE. CDR3 sequence: CASSVAGGAGKTQYF. In nucleotides, the CDR3 is TGTGCCAGCAGCGTAGCCGGGGGGGCCGGGAAGACCCAGTACTTC.

This clonotype appeared many times. The V and J genes are TRBV29-1 and TRBJ2-1; 9 nucleotides line up with TRBD1. The CDR3 runs 15 residues. The V and J ends lost 6 bases and 13 bases, in that order; junction bases with no gene match: 19. Germline lookup yields CDR1 SQVTM and CDR2 ANQGSEA. CDR3 sequence: CSVKTIDRGLSGQFF. In DNA form, the CDR3 reads TGCAGCGTGAAGACTATCGACAGGGGGTTAAGTGGTCAGTTCTTC.